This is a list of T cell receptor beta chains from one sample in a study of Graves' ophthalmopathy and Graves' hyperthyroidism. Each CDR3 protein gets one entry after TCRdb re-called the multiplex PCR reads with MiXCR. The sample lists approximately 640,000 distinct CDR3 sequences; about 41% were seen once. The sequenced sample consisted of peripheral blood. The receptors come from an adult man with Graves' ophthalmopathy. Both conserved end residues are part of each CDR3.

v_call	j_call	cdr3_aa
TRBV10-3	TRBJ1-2	CATRTDNYGYTF
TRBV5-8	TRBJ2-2	CASSFLGLTGELFF
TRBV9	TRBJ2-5	CASSKGVFQETQYF
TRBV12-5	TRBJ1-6	CASGLRQSPNSPLHF
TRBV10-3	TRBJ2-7	CAISKSGLASGEQYF
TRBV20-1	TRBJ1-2	CSARQAGINYGYTF
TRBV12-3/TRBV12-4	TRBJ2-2	CASSLRGVTGELFF
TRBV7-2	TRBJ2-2	CASSLKGGSLALPNTGELFF
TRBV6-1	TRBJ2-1	CASQPDGDVGEQFF
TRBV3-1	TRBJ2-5	CASSQDTERQTQYF
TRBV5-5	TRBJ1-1	CASSVRGANTEAFF
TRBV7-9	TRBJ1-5	CASSLAGRDQPQHF
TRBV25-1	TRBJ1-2	CASSEPGPSLPGSYGYTF
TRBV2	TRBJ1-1	CASSFSGGNHEAFF
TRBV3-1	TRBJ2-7	CASSGTGPAYEQYF
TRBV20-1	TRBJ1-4	CSAGKWAEATF
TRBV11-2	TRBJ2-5	CASSLYAETQYF
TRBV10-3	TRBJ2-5	CAISGNNRETQYF
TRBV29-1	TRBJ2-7	CSVDGGGWEQYF
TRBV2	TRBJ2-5	CASIYIGGMGTQYF
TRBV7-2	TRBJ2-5	CASSPPGAGGHRTQYF
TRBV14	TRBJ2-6	CASSQGPRESGANVLTF
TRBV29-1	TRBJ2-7	CSVEDGRTTYEQYF
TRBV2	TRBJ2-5	CASSGQNARETQYF
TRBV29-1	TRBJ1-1	CSVEGGRVGEVTEAFF
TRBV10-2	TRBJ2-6	CASRRQGAGANVLTF
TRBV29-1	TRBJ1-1	CSLEGDNPNTEAFF
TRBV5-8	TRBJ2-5	CASSWGKETQYF
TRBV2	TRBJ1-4	CASSVGISLMEGEKLFF
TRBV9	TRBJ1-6	CASSPWGGHRNSPLHF
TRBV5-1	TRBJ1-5	CASSPGTGGNQPQHF
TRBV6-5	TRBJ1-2	CASSDETGMWGYTF
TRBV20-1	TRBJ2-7	CSATSGTLYEQYF
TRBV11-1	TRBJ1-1	CASSPWTFEDTEAFF
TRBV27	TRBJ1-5	CASDIGDKYSNQPQHF
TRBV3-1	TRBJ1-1	CASSQGVGGPAEAFF
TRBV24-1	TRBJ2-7	CATSDSLAGGPYEQYF
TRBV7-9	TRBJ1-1	CASSLTGGAGNTEAFF
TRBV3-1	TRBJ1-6	CASSRAHSPLHF
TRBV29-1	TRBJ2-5	CSVETHYF
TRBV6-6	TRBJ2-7	CASSGSFYEQYF